These 4 T cell receptor beta chains originate from one sample sequenced in a study of PD-L1 blockade in urothelial cancer. Clones were sequenced by immunoSEQ multiplex PCR, and TCRdb holds only the in-frame ones, with some missing. The sample shows about 95,000 clones, over 75% of them seen only once. The time point denotes: pretreatment peripheral blood. This specimen consisted of PBMCs, obtained around atezolizumab (anti-PD-L1) treatment. All receptors come from a man aged 55 to 70 with urothelial cancer.

V and J are TRBV2 and TRBJ1-6; no firm D call. Per germline, CDR1 SNHLY and CDR2 FYNNEI. Trimming pared 3 bases from V and 12 bases from J, leaving 9 bases between. The CDR3 extends over 12 amino acids. CDR3 bases: TGTGCCAGCAGTGACGCAGTATTACCCCTCCACTTT. Its protein is CASSDAVLPLHF.

The gene calls are TRBV19 and TRBJ1-2; 9 positions agree with TRBD1. Germline CDR1 LNHDA, CDR2 SQIVND (reference sequence). V lost 5 bases, J lost 6 bases, and 10 bases stayed unmatched. This CDR3 is 15 amino acids long. CDR3 in amino acids: CASSPRTGDRHGYTF. Written as DNA, the CDR3 is TGTGCCAGTAGTCCACGGACAGGGGATAGGCATGGCTACACCTTC.

The chain carries TRBV9 and TRBJ1-6, with 7 bases matching TRBD1. J gave up 10 bases and V 3 bases, and 13 bases lay outside the gene matches. From germline, CDR1 is SGDLS and CDR2 YYNGEE. There are 16 residues in the CDR3. The CDR3 DNA follows: TGTGCCAGCAGCGAGGGGGCGGGAACCCGGGGGTCACCCCTCCACTTT. Its protein is CASSEGAGTRGSPLHF.

This clone has more than one count but fewer than ten. The chain employs TRBV19 and TRBJ1-3; 7 bases fit TRBD1. Germline V gene sequence: CDR1 LNHDA, CDR2 SQIVND (reference sequence). The CDR3 consists of 16 residues. Germline trimming cut 5 bases from V and 0 bases from J; bases unmatched to any gene: 7. CDR3 protein: CASSENSGGSGNTIYF. The CDR3 coding sequence is TGTGCCAGTAGTGAGAACTCAGGGGGCTCTGGAAACACCATATATTTT.